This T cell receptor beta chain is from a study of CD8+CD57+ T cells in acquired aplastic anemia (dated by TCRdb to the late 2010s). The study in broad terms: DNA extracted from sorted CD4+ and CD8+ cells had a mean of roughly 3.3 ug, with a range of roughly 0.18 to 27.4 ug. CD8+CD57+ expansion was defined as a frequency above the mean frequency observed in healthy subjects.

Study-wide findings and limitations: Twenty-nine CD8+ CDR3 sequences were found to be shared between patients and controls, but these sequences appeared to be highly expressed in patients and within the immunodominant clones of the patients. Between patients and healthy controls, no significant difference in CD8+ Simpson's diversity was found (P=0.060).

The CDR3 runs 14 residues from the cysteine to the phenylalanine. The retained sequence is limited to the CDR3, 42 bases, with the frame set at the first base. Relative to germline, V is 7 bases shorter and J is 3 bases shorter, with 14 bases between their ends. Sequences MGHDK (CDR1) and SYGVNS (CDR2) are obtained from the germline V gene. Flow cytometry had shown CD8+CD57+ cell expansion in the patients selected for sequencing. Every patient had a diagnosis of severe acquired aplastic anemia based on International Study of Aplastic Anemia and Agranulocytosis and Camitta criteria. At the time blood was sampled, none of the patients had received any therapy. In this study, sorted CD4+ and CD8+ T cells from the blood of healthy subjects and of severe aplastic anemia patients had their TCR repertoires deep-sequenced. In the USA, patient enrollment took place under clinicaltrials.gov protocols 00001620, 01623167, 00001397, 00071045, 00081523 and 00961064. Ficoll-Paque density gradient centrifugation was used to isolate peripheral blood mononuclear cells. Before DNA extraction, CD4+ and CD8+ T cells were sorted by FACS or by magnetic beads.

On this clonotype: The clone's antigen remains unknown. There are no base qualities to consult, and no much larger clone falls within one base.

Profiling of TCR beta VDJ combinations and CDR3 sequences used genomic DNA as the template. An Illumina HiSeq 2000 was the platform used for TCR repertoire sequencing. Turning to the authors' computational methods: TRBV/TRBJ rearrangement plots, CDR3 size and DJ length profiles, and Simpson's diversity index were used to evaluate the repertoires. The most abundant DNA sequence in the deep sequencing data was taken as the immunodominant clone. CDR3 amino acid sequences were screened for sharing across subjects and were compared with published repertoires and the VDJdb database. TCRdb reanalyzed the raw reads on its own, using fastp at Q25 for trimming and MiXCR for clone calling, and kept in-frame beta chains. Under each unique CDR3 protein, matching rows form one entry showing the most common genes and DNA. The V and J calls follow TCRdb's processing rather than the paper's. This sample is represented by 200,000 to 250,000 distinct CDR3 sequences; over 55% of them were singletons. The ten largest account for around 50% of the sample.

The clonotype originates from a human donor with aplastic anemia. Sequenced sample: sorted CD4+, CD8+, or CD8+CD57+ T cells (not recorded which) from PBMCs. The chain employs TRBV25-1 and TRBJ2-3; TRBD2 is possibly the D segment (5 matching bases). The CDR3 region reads CASTTTSVTDTQYF. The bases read TGTGCCAGCACGACTACATCGGTAACAGATACGCAGTATTTT. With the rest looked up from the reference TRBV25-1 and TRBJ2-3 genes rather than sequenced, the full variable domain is EADIYQTPRYLVIGTGKKITLECSQTMGHDKMYWYQQDPGMELHLIHYSYGVNSTEKGDLSSESTVSRIRTEHFPLTLESARPSHTSQYLCASTTTSVTDTQYFGPGTRLTVL.